Below are 7 T cell receptor beta chains sequenced from a single sample in a study of T cells in Graves' hyperthyroidism and ophthalmopathy. The TCR beta CDR3 regions underwent amplification using RNA transcripts as the source. An initial round of RT-PCR targeting the TCR CDR3 relied on the HTBI primer set. TCRdb analysed the multiplex PCR reads with MiXCR anew, one entry per CDR3 protein. The data show roughly 360,000 distinct CDR3 sequences, roughly 13% seen once. Sequencing input: blood. The receptors originated from a man between 25 and 39 years old with Graves' hyperthyroidism that later progressed to Graves' ophthalmopathy.

The V call is TRBV18, the J call TRBJ2-2; D might be TRBD2 (6 bases). This CDR3 has 13 amino acids. The V end was cut by 0 bases, the J end by 10 bases, with 9 bases between. CDR1 and CDR2 from the germline V gene are KGHSH and LQKENI. This CDR3 is CASSPPGEAELFF. The CDR3 DNA reads TGTGCCAGCTCACCACCTGGGGAGGCGGAGCTGTTTTTT. The full variable domain, with the rest looked up from reference TRBV18 and TRBJ2-2, is NAGVMQNPRHLVRRRGQEARLRCSPMKGHSHVYWYRQLPEEGLKFMVYLQKENIIDESGMPKERFSAEFPKEGPSILRIQQVVRGDSAAYFCASSPPGEAELFFGEGSRLTVL.

This sequence joins TRBV20-1 and TRBJ1-1; 8 bases line up with TRBD1. Germline V gene sequence: CDR1 DFQATT, CDR2 SNEGSKA (reference sequence). The ends lost 2 bases at V and 5 bases at J; junction bases unmatched: 7. The CDR3 has 14 residues. The CDR3 protein is CSARPRGQGTEAFF. CDR3 DNA: TGCAGTGCTAGACCCAGGGGGCAGGGGACTGAAGCTTTCTTT.

This clonotype appeared many times. This chain uses TRBV15 with TRBJ2-1, with 11 bases that match TRBD2. The V gene's germline CDR1 is LNHNV and CDR2 YYDKDF (reference sequence). V gave up 5 bases and J gave up 2 bases; unmatched junction bases: 5. The CDR3 loop spans 16 amino acids. The CDR3 nucleotides are TGTGCCACCAGCGAGGTTAGCGGGGGGGCCTACAATGAGCAGTTCTTC. Amino acid sequence: CATSEVSGGAYNEQFF.

This clonotype was counted many times. The gene calls are TRBV7-6 and TRBJ1-1, with D tentatively TRBD1 (5 bases). The CDR3 consists of 15 residues. V was trimmed by 4 bases and J by 0 bases, leaving 12 bases between them. The germline V gene encodes CDR1 SGHVS and CDR2 FNYEAQ. CDR3 protein: CASSSGLHLNTEAFF. The DNA for the CDR3 is TGTGCCAGCAGCTCAGGGTTACATCTGAACACTGAAGCTTTCTTT.

This sequence joins TRBV7-2 and TRBJ2-7; 7 bases are shared with TRBD2. This CDR3 has 15 amino acids. V lost 8 bases, J lost 0 bases, and 10 bases stayed unmatched. Germline assignment: CDR1 SGHTA and CDR2 FQGNSA. CDR3 bases: TGTGCCAGCCAAAAAAGGCGGGGGTTCTCCTACGAGCAGTACTTC. Amino acids: CASQKRRGFSYEQYF.

This chain links TRBV10-3 with TRBJ1-5, with 7 bases lining up with TRBD1. Germline CDR1 ENHRY, CDR2 SYGVKD. The J segment lost 5 bases and the V segment lost 10 bases, leaving 11 bases of the junction unmatched. The CDR3 has 14 residues. The CDR3 region is CATNPGQEYQPQHF. DNA for the CDR3: TGTGCCACTAACCCCGGACAGGAATATCAGCCCCAGCATTTT.

This clonotype has ten or more counts. The genes are TRBV7-4 and TRBJ1-2, with 7 bases fitting TRBD1. The V gene end was trimmed by 3 bases and the J gene end by 4 bases; junction bases not matched to a gene: 14. The germline CDR1 and CDR2 sequences are SGHVT and SQSDAQ. The CDR3 totals 17 residues. CDR3 nucleotide sequence: TGTGCCAGCAGCTTCGGGACAGCGCGAAAAAGGCTCTATGGCTACACCTTC. Amino acid sequence: CASSFGTARKRLYGYTF.